This T cell receptor beta chain was captured by sequencing in a study of post-analysis software for immune sequencing data. In the study overall: The cohort encompassed relapsing-remitting, secondary progressive and progressive-relapsing multiple sclerosis disease courses. Regarding the study as a whole: The F measure placed samples prepared in the same batch into strongly shared clusters. Four or five TRBV segments, including TRBV5-6, TRBV5-1 and TRBV20-1, were more frequent in patients than controls.

TCR beta cDNA libraries included unique molecular identifiers. Using its own MiXCR run on the PCR reads, TCRdb lists one record per CDR3 protein. The repertoire consists of 150,000 or so distinct CDR3 sequences, with about 37% occurring once and the leading ten covering approximately 30%. This clonotype was recorded a few times. The antigen is unknown. Germline values: CDR1 MRHNA, CDR2 SNTAGT. This CDR3 comprises 17 residues. Losses at the gene ends were 3 bases for V and 3 bases for J; bases not matched to a gene: 6. The chain is built from TRBV6-4 and TRBJ2-1; TRBD2 aligns across 12 bases. This TCR derives from a girl between 5 and 17 years old with multiple sclerosis. The sequences come from blood, collected after autologous hematopoietic stem cell transplantation. CDR3 loop: CASSEEGLAGLYNEQFF. The CDR3 DNA follows: TGTGCCAGCAGTGAGGAGGGACTAGCGGGCCTCTACAATGAGCAGTTCTTC.